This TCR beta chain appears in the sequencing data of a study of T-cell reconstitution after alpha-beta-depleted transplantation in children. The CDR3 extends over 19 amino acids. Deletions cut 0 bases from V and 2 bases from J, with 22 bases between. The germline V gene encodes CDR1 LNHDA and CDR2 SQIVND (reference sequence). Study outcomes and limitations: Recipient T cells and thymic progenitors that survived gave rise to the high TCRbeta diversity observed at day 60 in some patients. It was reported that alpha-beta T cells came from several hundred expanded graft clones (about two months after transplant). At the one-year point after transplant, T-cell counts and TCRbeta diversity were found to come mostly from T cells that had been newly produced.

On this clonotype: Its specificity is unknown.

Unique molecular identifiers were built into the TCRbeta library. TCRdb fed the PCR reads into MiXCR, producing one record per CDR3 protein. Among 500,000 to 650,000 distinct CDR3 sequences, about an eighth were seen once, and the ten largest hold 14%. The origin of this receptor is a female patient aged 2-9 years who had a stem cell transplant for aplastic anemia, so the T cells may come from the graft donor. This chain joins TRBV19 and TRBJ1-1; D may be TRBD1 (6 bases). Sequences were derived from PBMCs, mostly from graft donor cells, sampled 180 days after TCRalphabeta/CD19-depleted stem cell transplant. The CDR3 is CASSIEGGYYQGQNTEAFF. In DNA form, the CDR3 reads TGTGCCAGTAGTATAGAGGGGGGCTACTACCAGGGGCAAAACACTGAAGCTTTCTTT.